The TCR beta chain under discussion was sequenced for a study of blood T cell repertoires in COVID-19. This CDR3 region has 13 residues. Germline CDR1 and CDR2: SNHLY and FYNNEI. Regarding this clone: The junction differs from germline at one of its ends, possibly a read error.

Researchers sorted participants into cohorts using their self-reported clinical history. Measured with immunoSEQ multiplex PCR; TCRdb has only the in-frame clones, and not every one. Seen here are 200,000 to 250,000 clones, over 80% observed once, and the top ten hold around 0.85%. Sequenced material: PBMCs or T cells enriched from blood (not recorded which). The TCR sequence derives from a man aged 45-65 years who had been exposed to COVID-19. V is TRBV2 and J is TRBJ1-2; D is ambiguous. The CDR3 loop reads CASSEYPVLVEIF. Here the CDR3 DNA reads TGTGCCAGCAGTGAGTACCCTGTATTGGTGGAGATCTTC.